Below are 8 T cell receptor beta chains sequenced from a single sample in a study of beta chain features in type 1 diabetes. All of the isolated RNA was reverse transcribed, so expressed TCRB transcripts were sequenced. TCRdb's copy holds only in-frame clones and misses some; the assay was immunoSEQ multiplex PCR. The sample contains fewer than 550,000 clones, 10% to 12% of which appear only once. Material for sequencing was naive CD4+ T cells from blood. The receptors were gathered from a woman aged 18-29 years in good health.

The chain has TRBV5-1 and TRBJ2-5; 11 nucleotides line up with TRBD2. CDR3 size: 16 residues. From germline, CDR1 is SGHRS and CDR2 YFSETQ. V dropped 4 bases and J dropped 2; count of bases not matched to a gene: 7. CDR3 in amino acids: CASSRGLAGGQETQYF. CDR3 nucleotide sequence: TGCGCCAGCAGCCGAGGGCTAGCGGGGGGACAAGAGACCCAGTACTTC. Complete variable domain (other parts from reference TRBV5-1 and TRBJ2-5): KAGVTQTPRYLIKTRGQQVTLSCSPISGHRSVSWYQQTPGQGLQFLFEYFSETQRNKGNFPGRFSGRQFSNSRSEMNVSTLELGDSALYLCASSRGLAGGQETQYFGPGTRLLVL.

This clone appeared a few times. Here the CDR3 DNA reads TGTGCCAGCAGCTCACGGACAGGGGGTGTTTCTGGGGCCAACGTCCTGACTTTC. This translates into CASSSRTGGVSGANVLTF. The rearrangement uses TRBV4-2 and TRBJ2-6, with 10 bases aligning to TRBD1. The CDR3 has 18 residues. From germline, CDR1 is LGHNA and CDR2 YNFKEQ. Trimming removed 5 bases from V and 1 base from J; junction bases left unmatched: 8.

The chain joins TRBV12-5 to TRBJ2-1; D may match TRBD1 or TRBD2 (5 bases each). Trimming left V 7 bases short and J 7 bases short, with 26 bases between. Looked up from germline, CDR1 is LGHNT and CDR2 is FRNRAP. The CDR3 runs to 17 residues. The DNA of the CDR3 is TGTGCTAGTGCCAACCGGGACGGTTCCTACTTTCTTAATGAGCAGTTCTTC. Translation: CASANRDGSYFLNEQFF.

This clone was counted a few times. The chain uses TRBV4-1 and TRBJ1-1, with 8 bases identical to TRBD1. The germline V gene has CDR1 MGHRA and CDR2 YSYEKL. The CDR3 extends over 15 amino acids. Unmatched junction bases numbered 8, after V lost 4 bases and J lost 4 bases. Here the CDR3 DNA reads TGCGCCAGCAGCCGCCCCGCGACAGGGGCCACTGAAGCTTTCTTT. Protein product: CASSRPATGATEAFF.

This clone has a handful of counts. The J gene is TRBJ1-3, the V gene TRBV15; 9 bases are a match to TRBD1. J was trimmed by 3 bases and V by 5 bases; bases with no gene match: 14. The CDR3 is 18 amino acids. Germline V gene sequence: CDR1 LNHNV, CDR2 YYDKDF (reference sequence). CDR3 in DNA: TGTGCCACCAGCCGTGGGGACAGGGTAGCTCGACGTGGAAACACCATATATTTT. Translation gives CATSRGDRVARRGNTIYF.

The chain joins TRBV4-1 to TRBJ2-5; the match to TRBD2 covers 8 bases. CDR3 length: 16 residues. V shed 1 base, J shed 1 base, and the junction held 5 bases outside the gene matches. Germline CDR1 reads MGHRA; CDR2 reads YSYEKL. The CDR3 loop reads CASSQVAGRIQETQYF. DNA of the CDR3: TGCGCCAGCAGCCAAGTAGCGGGACGGATCCAAGAGACCCAGTACTTC.

This sequence joins TRBV28 and TRBJ1-5; tentative D call: TRBD1 (5 bases). Between the trimmed V and J ends, which lost 6 bases and 5 bases, there was a span of 14 bases. The germline CDR1 and CDR2 sequences are MDHEN and SYDVKM. The CDR3 has 14 amino acids. Here the CDR3 reads CASSRRDGDQPQHF. CDR3 sequence (DNA): TGTGCCAGCAGCCGCCGGGACGGCGATCAGCCCCAGCATTTT. Combining the CDR3 with reference TRBV28 and TRBJ1-5 gives the whole variable domain DVKVTQSSRYLVKRTGEKVFLECVQDMDHENMFWYRQDPGLGLRLIYFSYDVKMKEKGDIPEGYSVSREKKERFSLILESASTNQTSMYLCASSRRDGDQPQHFGDGTRLSIL.

The V gene is TRBV7-3, the J gene TRBJ2-3, with TRBD2 matching 8 bases. From germline, CDR1 is SGHTA and CDR2 FQGTGA. V lost 1 base to trimming and J lost 5 bases; unmatched junction nucleotides: 8. This CDR3 has 16 amino acids. DNA for the CDR3: TGTGCCAGCAGCTTAAATAGCGGGGTGAGCGGAGATACGCAGTATTTT. Translated: CASSLNSGVSGDTQYF.